One sample yielded the 2 T cell receptor beta chains listed below, sequenced in a study of T-cell reconstitution after alpha-beta-depleted transplantation in children. A library of TCRbeta sequences, prepared with unique molecular identifiers, was generated. TCRdb re-called the PCR reads with MiXCR, one entry per CDR3 protein. Among over 400,000 distinct CDR3 sequences listed, approximately 13% were seen once. The input for sequencing was PBMCs from the stem cell graft donor, taken from the stem cell graft. The origin of the receptors is a human donor who donated a stem cell graft to a child with combined immunodeficiency.

This clonotype came up many times. The V and J genes are TRBV6-5 and TRBJ1-1, with a possible D match to TRBD1 (5 bases). The CDR3 totals 12 residues. CDR1 and CDR2 from the germline V gene are MNHEY and SVGAGI. The V and J ends lost 5 bases and 10 bases respectively, with 14 bases between them. The CDR3 here is CASSPFRDRAFF. The CDR3 nucleotides read TGTGCCAGCAGTCCTTTCCGGGACCGAGCTTTCTTT.

This clonotype was seen only a few times. V is TRBV12-3 or TRBV12-4 and J is TRBJ2-1; weak D call: TRBD2 (6 bases). The V end lost 3 bases, the J end lost 6 bases, and 18 bases lay between the germline ends. This CDR3 region has 16 residues. This CDR3 is CASSLDYIVVPNEQFF. The CDR3 DNA reads as TGTGCCAGCAGTTTGGACTACATAGTAGTCCCCAATGAGCAGTTCTTC.